The subject of this entry is one T cell receptor beta chain. What it binds is not known. The sample is drawn from a study of OX40 agonist ivuxolimab in advanced cancers. Study context: Anti-PD-1, anti-PD-L1 or anti-CTLA-4 therapy given earlier was allowed, and 40% had some. Three patients showed partial responses: one hepatocellular carcinoma and two cutaneous melanoma cases. Study-wide results and caveats: In general, CD8+ T cells held more expanded clones than CD4+ did, on average.

Sequenced by immunoSEQ multiplex PCR; TCRdb stores in-frame clones only, minus some. Seen here are roughly 82,000 clones, roughly 90% observed once, and the top ten hold approximately 9.1%. Patients were excluded for autoimmune disease history or systemic immunosuppression. The CDR3 covers 15 residues. The germline V and J ends were trimmed by 7 bases and 1 base, with 15 bases remaining between them. CDR1 and CDR2 (germline): WNHNN, SYGVQD (reference sequence). The source was CD4+ or CD8+ T cells sorted from blood, collected in a trial of the OX40 agonist ivuxolimab. This sequence was found in an adult with an advanced solid tumor such as melanoma, head and neck, liver or kidney cancer. The chain carries TRBV10-1 and TRBJ2-3, with D maybe TRBD2 (5 bases). This CDR3 reads CASIALLRGTDTQYF. The CDR3 DNA follows: TGCGCCAGCATTGCCCTGCTGAGGGGCACAGATACGCAGTATTTT.